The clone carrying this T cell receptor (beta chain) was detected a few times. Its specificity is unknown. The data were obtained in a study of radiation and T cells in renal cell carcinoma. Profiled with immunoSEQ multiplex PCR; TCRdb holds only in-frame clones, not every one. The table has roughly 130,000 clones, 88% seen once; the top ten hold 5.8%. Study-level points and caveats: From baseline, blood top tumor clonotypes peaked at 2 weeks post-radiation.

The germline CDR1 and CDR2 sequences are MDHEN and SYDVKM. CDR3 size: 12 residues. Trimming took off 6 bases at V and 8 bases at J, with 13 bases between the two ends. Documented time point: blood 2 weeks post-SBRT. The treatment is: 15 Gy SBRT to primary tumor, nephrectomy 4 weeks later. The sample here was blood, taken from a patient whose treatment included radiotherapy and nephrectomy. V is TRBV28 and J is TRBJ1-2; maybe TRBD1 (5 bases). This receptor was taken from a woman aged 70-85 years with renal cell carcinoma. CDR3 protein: CASSQGLRGYTF. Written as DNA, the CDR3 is TGTGCCAGCAGCCAGGGACTTCGGGGCTACACCTTC.